This passage covers 28 T cell receptor beta chains from one sample sequenced in a study of blood T cells in healthy people across ages. Alongside a J-beta primer mix, a sample-barcoded 5' primer served in a second PCR lasting about 7 to 11 cycles. From the 5' RACE reads, TCRdb called clonotypes with MiXCR, one entry per CDR3 protein. The sample contains about 930,000 distinct CDR3 sequences, under 35% of which appear only once. A further study also used this sample, focusing on T cells of mothers and their children.

Sequenced sample: blood. The receptors come from a woman aged 35 to 49 in good health.

In this sample, this clonotype turned up many times. The chain is built from TRBV5-1 and TRBJ1-2; tentatively, D is TRBD1 (5 bases). The V end lost 0 bases, the J end lost 3 bases, and 6 bases lay between the germline ends. This CDR3 has 13 amino acids. Per the germline V gene, CDR1 is SGHRS and CDR2 is YFSETQ. The DNA of the CDR3 is TGCGCCAGCAGCTTGGCCAGGGACTATGGCTACACCTTC. Residues: CASSLARDYGYTF.

In this sample, this clonotype turned up a few times. The J gene is TRBJ1-1, the V gene TRBV28, with D perhaps TRBD1 (5 bases). Trimming removed 7 bases at V and 7 bases at J, with 13 bases between. The germline V gene has CDR1 MDHEN and CDR2 SYDVKM. The CDR3 has 12 residues. The CDR3 nucleotides are TGTGCCAGCACGTTGGGGCCGGGTGAAGCTTTCTTT. This encodes CASTLGPGEAFF.

This clonotype was recorded a few times. The V and J genes are TRBV5-1 and TRBJ1-6; weak D call: TRBD1 (6 bases). Germline V gene data show CDR1 as SGHRS and CDR2 as YFSETQ. The CDR3 extends over 16 amino acids. V gave up 4 bases and J gave up 0 bases, with 11 bases separating them. The CDR3 DNA follows: TGCGCCAGCAGCAGGGACACTAGCTCCTATAATTCACCCCTCCACTTT. Translating gives CASSRDTSSYNSPLHF.

The genes are TRBV29-1 and TRBJ2-2, with 11 positions matching TRBD2. The CDR3 consists of 15 residues. Looked up from germline, CDR1 is SQVTM and CDR2 is ANQGSEA. Germline trimming cut 0 bases from V and 7 bases from J; bases unmatched to any gene: 4. The CDR3 sequence: CSVEDSGGADGELFF. For the CDR3, the DNA is TGCAGCGTTGAAGATAGCGGGGGGGCCGACGGGGAGCTGTTTTTT.

The rearrangement uses TRBV5-1 and TRBJ2-7; tentative D call: TRBD1 (6 bases). V lost 3 bases and J 0 bases, leaving 13 bases between the germline ends. The CDR3 runs to 15 residues. Germline V gene data show CDR1 as SGHRS and CDR2 as YFSETQ. CDR3 residues: CASSWGQGSSYEQYF. The DNA of the CDR3 is TGCGCCAGCAGCTGGGGGCAGGGGAGCTCCTACGAGCAGTACTTC.

This clonotype is a singleton in its sample. The CDR3: CAWSVHINYEQYF. CDR3 bases: TGTGCCTGGAGTGTACATATTAACTACGAGCAGTACTTC. This rearrangement joins TRBV30 to TRBJ2-7, with no clear D. With 0 bases removed from V and 3 bases from J, the gap between germline ends came to 9 bases. Germline lookup yields CDR1 GTSNPN and CDR2 SVGIG (reference sequence). The CDR3 is made up of 13 amino acids.

This clonotype appeared many times. This sequence joins TRBV29-1 and TRBJ2-7; TRBD1 might be the D (6 bases). Germline CDR1 and CDR2: SQVTM and ANQGSEA. V lost 7 bases to trimming and J lost 3 bases, with 16 bases between them. This CDR3 comprises 13 residues. The CDR3 sequence is CSALEGVGYEQYF. For the CDR3, the DNA is TGCAGCGCCCTTGAGGGGGTGGGCTACGAGCAGTACTTC.

The chain carries TRBV6-1 and TRBJ2-5; D is unclear. V was pared by 1 base and J by 9 bases, with 12 bases between. Germline V lookup: CDR1 MNHNS, CDR2 SASEGT. This CDR3 has 13 residues. This CDR3 is CASSEEEYTAQYF. In nucleotides, the CDR3 is TGTGCCAGCAGTGAAGAAGAGTATACGGCCCAGTACTTC.

The sample holds a few counts of this clonotype. The genes are TRBV29-1 and TRBJ2-5; TRBD1 aligns across 9 bases. Germline CDR1 SQVTM, CDR2 ANQGSEA. V dropped 8 bases and J dropped 5; count of bases not matched to a gene: 9. The length of the CDR3 is 13 residues. The CDR3 region is CSTQQGAWETQYF. CDR3 coding DNA: TGCAGCACCCAACAGGGGGCCTGGGAGACCCAGTACTTC.

The genes are TRBV2 and TRBJ1-5, with D possibly being TRBD1 (6 bases). V lost 4 bases and J lost 5, with 15 bases in between. The CDR3 has 15 amino acids. The germline gives CDR1 SNHLY, CDR2 FYNNEI. This chain's CDR3 is CASSVGTRGYQPQHF. The CDR3 DNA reads as TGTGCCAGCAGTGTAGGGACAAGGGGCTATCAGCCCCAGCATTTT.

This clonotype came up many times. V and J are TRBV7-2 and TRBJ2-3; 7 positions agree with TRBD1. Germline trimming cut 5 bases from V and 0 bases from J; bases unmatched to any gene: 8. CDR1 is SGHTA, CDR2 FQGNSA, per germline. This CDR3 region has 16 residues. The CDR3 loop is CASSPGQAPSTDTQYF. In nucleotides, the CDR3 is TGTGCCAGCAGCCCCGGACAGGCTCCAAGCACAGATACGCAGTATTTT.

The chain combines TRBV7-9 with TRBJ2-5, with D perhaps matching TRBD2 (5 bases). Germline-derived CDR1 and CDR2 are SEHNR and FQNEAQ (reference sequence). The CDR3 length is 13 residues. Trimming shortened V by 1 base and J by 13 bases, and 16 bases separated the two germline ends. The chain's CDR3 is CASSLDGVGGGYF. The CDR3 bases are TGTGCCAGCAGCTTAGATGGCGTAGGAGGAGGGTACTTC.

The sample holds a few counts of this clonotype. In nucleotides, the CDR3 is TGCGCCAGCAGCCAAGTCCCCCTTTCGGCGGGCTACGAGCAGTACTTC. Amino acid sequence: CASSQVPLSAGYEQYF. The chain employs TRBV4-3 and TRBJ2-7, with D perhaps matching TRBD2 (5 bases). V dropped 1 base and J dropped 3 bases, with 16 bases sitting between them. The CDR3 is 16 residues long. CDR1 is LGHNA and CDR2 is YSLEER in the germline V gene.

This clonotype was counted a few times. Sequence at one end of the junction differs from germline and may be a read error. The J gene is TRBJ1-4, the V gene TRBV25-1; tentatively, D is TRBD1 (6 bases). This CDR3 has 13 residues. The germline V gene encodes CDR1 MGHDK and CDR2 SYGVNS. DNA for the CDR3: TGTGCCAGTGAAGGGGGGACTAATGGAAAACTGTTTTTT. Its protein product is CASEGGTNGKLFF.

The CDR3 reads CASSAGGAPFYNEQFF. The DNA for the CDR3 is TGTGCCAGCAGCGCTGGGGGCGCCCCCTTTTACAATGAGCAGTTCTTC. This rearrangement joins TRBV9 to TRBJ2-1; D may be TRBD1 (6 bases). The CDR3 length is 16 residues. Germline loops: CDR1 SGDLS, CDR2 YYNGEE. The V and J ends lost 3 bases and 4 bases respectively, with 17 bases between them.

This chain links TRBV4-3 with TRBJ2-7, with 9 bases identical to TRBD2. The CDR3 consists of 15 residues. Germline assignment: CDR1 LGHNA and CDR2 YSLEER. V trimming: 1 base; J trimming: 2 bases; junction bases outside the gene matches: 3. For the CDR3, the DNA is TGCGCCAGCAGCCAAGTGCCTAGCGGGACCTACGAGCAGTACTTC. This sequence encodes CASSQVPSGTYEQYF.

Concerning this clonotype: Mismatch with germline at one junction end may stem from a read error. CDR3 DNA sequence: TGTGTCAGCAGTTTACAGGGTATTCAGTACTTC. It codes for CVSSLQGIQYF. This rearrangement joins TRBV12-3 or TRBV12-4 to TRBJ2-4, with a tentative D call TRBD1 (6 bases). The CDR3 totals 11 residues.

This clonotype was picked up many times. The rearrangement joins TRBV5-1 to TRBJ2-7, with 8 bases matching TRBD1. Germline V gives CDR1 SGHRS, CDR2 YFSETQ. CDR3 size: 13 residues. Unmatched junction bases numbered 4, after V lost 2 bases and J lost 6 bases. CDR3: CASSFGDRSEQYF. CDR3 in DNA: TGCGCCAGCAGCTTCGGGGACAGGTCCGAGCAGTACTTC.

This clonotype came up a few times. The chain recombines TRBV20-1 with TRBJ1-4, with a possible D match to TRBD1 (5 bases). Deletions cut 1 base from V and 6 bases from J, with 9 bases between. The germline CDR1 and CDR2 sequences are DFQATT and SNEGSKA (reference sequence). This CDR3 region has 13 residues. The CDR3 sequence is CSARGQFYEKLFF. The CDR3 DNA reads TGCAGTGCTAGAGGACAGTTCTATGAAAAACTGTTTTTT.

This rearrangement joins TRBV4-2 to TRBJ2-7; perhaps TRBD1 as D (5 bases). CDR1 is LGHNA and CDR2 is YNFKEQ in the germline V gene. Trimming took off 4 bases at V and 9 bases at J, with 16 bases between the two ends. This CDR3 comprises 13 residues. CDR3 coding DNA: TGTGCCAGCAGCCCTAACAAGGGGCATGGGCAGTACTTC. It yields the protein CASSPNKGHGQYF.

On this clonotype: A junction end diverges from the germline sequence, so it may reflect a read error. CDR3 sequence (DNA): TGTGCCAGCAGCCGGGAGGCCAATCGGCCCCGGCATTTT. Translating gives CASSREANRPRHF. This chain links TRBV7-2 with TRBJ1-5; D uncertain. Germline V lookup: CDR1 SGHTA, CDR2 FQGNSA. The CDR3 runs to 13 residues. Full variable domain (missing parts from reference TRBV7-2 and TRBJ1-5): GAGVSQSPSNKVTEKGKDVELRCDPISGHTALYWYRQSLGQGLEFLIYFQGNSAPDKSGLPSDRFSAERTGGSVSTLTIQRTQQEDSAVYLCASSREANRPRHFGDGTRLSIL.

This clonotype was counted ten times or more. V is TRBV7-2 and J is TRBJ2-7; 8 bases are a match to TRBD2. V shed 1 base and J 9 bases; nucleotides not matched to a gene: 14. CDR3 length equals 16 residues. The germline CDR1 and CDR2 sequences are SGHTA and FQGNSA. The CDR3 region is CASSLETGRDTLGQYF. In DNA, the CDR3 is TGTGCCAGCAGCTTAGAAACCGGGAGGGACACCCTAGGGCAGTACTTC.

This clonotype was detected ten times or more. The chain is built from TRBV20-1 and TRBJ2-5; D tentatively fits TRBD1 or TRBD2 (6 bases each). This CDR3 has 12 residues. Trimming shortened V by 6 bases and J by 3 bases, and 11 bases separated the two germline ends. CDR1 is DFQATT and CDR2 is SNEGSKA in the germline V gene (reference sequence). The CDR3 protein is CSAKRGEETQYF. For the CDR3, the DNA is TGCAGTGCCAAAAGGGGGGAAGAGACCCAGTACTTC.

This clonotype was counted ten times or more. The chain links TRBV7-2 to TRBJ1-2, with D possibly matching TRBD1 (6 bases). The V gene's germline CDR1 is SGHTA and CDR2 FQGNSA. V was clipped by 9 bases and J by 8 bases, with 25 bases between them. This CDR3 spans 15 amino acids. CDR3 residues: CARLNLLGHRVGYTF. The CDR3 DNA sequence: TGTGCCAGGCTCAACCTATTGGGACACAGAGTCGGCTACACCTTC.

This clonotype appeared a few times. V is TRBV29-1 and J is TRBJ2-2; D unresolved. The germline CDR1 and CDR2 sequences are SQVTM and ANQGSEA. This CDR3 has 13 residues. V lost 4 bases to trimming and J lost 11 bases, with 17 bases between them. The CDR3 region is CSVAFGSAAELFF. In nucleotides, the CDR3 is TGCAGCGTTGCCTTCGGATCGGCTGCCGAGCTGTTTTTT.

Concerning this clonotype: Possible read error: a much larger clone is one base away. The chain uses TRBV7-6 and TRBJ2-3, with unresolved D. CDR3 length equals 16 residues. The germline V gene has CDR1 SGHVS and CDR2 FNYEAQ. For the CDR3, the DNA is TGTGCCGGCAGCTTTTCTGCAGTCGCCACCCCGGATACGCAGTATTTT. Amino acid sequence: CAGSFSAVATPDTQYF.

This clonotype was detected only a few times. The chain uses TRBV3-1 and TRBJ2-7; TRBD1 agrees at 11 bases. Per the germline V gene, CDR1 is LGHDT and CDR2 is YNNKEL (reference sequence). The CDR3 is 17 amino acids. The trim removed 5 bases at V and 3 bases at J, leaving 12 bases unmatched. The CDR3 nucleotides read TGTGCCAGCAGCTATAGAGTACGGACAGGGGGCTTCTACGAGCAGTACTTC. Its protein product is CASSYRVRTGGFYEQYF.

At least ten counts were recorded for this clonotype. V gene TRBV6-1 combines with J gene TRBJ1-5; no clear D gene. This CDR3 comprises 16 residues. Looked up from germline, CDR1 is MNHNS and CDR2 is SASEGT. Trimming shortened V by 0 bases and J by 6 bases, and 15 bases separated the two germline ends. The CDR3 protein is CASSEATKFSTQPQHF. Written as DNA, the CDR3 is TGTGCCAGCAGTGAAGCTACTAAATTCTCTACTCAGCCCCAGCATTTT.